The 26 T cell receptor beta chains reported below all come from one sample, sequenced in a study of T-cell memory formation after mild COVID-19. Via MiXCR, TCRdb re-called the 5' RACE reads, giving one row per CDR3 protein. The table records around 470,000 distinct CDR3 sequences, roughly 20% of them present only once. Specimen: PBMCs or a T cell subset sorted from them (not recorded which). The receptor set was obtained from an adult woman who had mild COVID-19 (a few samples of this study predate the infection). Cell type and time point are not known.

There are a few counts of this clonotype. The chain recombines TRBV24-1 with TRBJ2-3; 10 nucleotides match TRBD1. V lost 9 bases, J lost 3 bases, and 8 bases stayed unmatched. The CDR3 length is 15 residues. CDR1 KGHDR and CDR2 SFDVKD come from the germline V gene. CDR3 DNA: TGTGCCACCGGGTTGTGGGACAGGGGAACAGATACGCAGTATTTT. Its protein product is CATGLWDRGTDTQYF.

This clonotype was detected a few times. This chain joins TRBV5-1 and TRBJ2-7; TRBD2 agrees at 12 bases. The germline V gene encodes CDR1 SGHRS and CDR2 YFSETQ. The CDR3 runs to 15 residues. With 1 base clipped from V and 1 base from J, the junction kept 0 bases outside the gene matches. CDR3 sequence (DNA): TGCGCCAGCAGCTTGACTAGCGGGAGGTCCTACGAGCAGTACTTC. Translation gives CASSLTSGRSYEQYF.

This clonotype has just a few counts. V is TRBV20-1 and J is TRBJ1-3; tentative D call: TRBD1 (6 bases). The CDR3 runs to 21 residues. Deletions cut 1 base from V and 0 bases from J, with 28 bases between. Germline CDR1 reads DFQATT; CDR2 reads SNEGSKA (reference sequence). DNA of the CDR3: TGCAGTGCTAGAGCTTCCCCTTACGATTTTCCAGGGGAAACCTCTGGAAACACCATATATTTT. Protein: CSARASPYDFPGETSGNTIYF.

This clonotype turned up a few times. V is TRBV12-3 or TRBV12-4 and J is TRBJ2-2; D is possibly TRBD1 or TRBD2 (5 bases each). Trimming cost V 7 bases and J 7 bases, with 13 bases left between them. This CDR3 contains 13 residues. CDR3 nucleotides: TGTGCCAGCAAGGGACCTTGGGGCGGGGAGCTGTTTTTT. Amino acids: CASKGPWGGELFF.

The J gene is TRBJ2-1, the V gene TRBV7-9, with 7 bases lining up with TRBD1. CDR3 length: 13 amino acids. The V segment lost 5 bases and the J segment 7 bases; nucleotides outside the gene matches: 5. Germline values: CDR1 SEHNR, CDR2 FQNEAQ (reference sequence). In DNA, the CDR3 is TGTGCCAGCAGCGGGGACAGTTTAAATGAGCAGTTCTTC. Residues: CASSGDSLNEQFF. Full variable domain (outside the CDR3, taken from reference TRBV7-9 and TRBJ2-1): DTGVSQNPRHKITKRGQNVTFRCDPISEHNRLYWYRQTLGQGPEFLTYFQNEAQLEKSRLLSDRFSAERPKGSFSTLEIQRTEQGDSAMYLCASSGDSLNEQFFGPGTRLTVL.

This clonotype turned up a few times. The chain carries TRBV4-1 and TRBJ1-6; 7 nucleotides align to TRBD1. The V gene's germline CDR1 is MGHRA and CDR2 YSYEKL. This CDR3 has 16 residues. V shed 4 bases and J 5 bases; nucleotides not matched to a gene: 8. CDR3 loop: CASSPRQGWDNSPLHF. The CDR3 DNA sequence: TGCGCCAGCAGCCCCCGACAGGGATGGGATAATTCACCCCTCCACTTT.

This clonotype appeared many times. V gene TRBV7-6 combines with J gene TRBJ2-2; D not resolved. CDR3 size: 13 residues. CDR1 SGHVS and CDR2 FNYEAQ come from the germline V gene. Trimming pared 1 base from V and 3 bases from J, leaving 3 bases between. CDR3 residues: CASSLEDTGELFF. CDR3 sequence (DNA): TGTGCCAGCAGCTTAGAGGACACCGGGGAGCTGTTTTTT.

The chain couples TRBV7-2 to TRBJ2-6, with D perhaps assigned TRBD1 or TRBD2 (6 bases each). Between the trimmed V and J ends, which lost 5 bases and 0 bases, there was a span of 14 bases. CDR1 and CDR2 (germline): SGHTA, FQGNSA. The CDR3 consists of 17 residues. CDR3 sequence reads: CASSRGPSGSGANVLTF. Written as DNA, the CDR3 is TGTGCCAGCAGCCGGGGGCCCTCGGGCTCTGGGGCCAACGTCCTGACTTTC.

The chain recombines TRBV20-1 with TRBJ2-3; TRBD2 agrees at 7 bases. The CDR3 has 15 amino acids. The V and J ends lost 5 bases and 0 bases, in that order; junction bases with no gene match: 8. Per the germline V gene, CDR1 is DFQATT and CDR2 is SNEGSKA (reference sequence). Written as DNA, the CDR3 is TGCAGTGCTGGGTTAGCGGGCCATAGCACAGATACGCAGTATTTT. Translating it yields CSAGLAGHSTDTQYF.

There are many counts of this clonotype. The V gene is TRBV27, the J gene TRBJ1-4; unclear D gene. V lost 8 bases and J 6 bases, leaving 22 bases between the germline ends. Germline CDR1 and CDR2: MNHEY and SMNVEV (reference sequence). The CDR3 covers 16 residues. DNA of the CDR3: TGTGCCAGCTCCATAGGGAGAGGGATGGGTCATGAAAAACTGTTTTTT. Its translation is CASSIGRGMGHEKLFF.

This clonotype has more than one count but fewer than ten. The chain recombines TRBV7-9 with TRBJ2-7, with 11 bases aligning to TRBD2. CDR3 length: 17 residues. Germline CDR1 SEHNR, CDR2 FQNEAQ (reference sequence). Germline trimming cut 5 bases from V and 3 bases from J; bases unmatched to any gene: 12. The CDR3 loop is CASSQRGTGTSGYEQYF. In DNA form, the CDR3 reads TGTGCCAGCAGCCAACGGGGGACCGGGACTAGCGGCTACGAGCAGTACTTC.

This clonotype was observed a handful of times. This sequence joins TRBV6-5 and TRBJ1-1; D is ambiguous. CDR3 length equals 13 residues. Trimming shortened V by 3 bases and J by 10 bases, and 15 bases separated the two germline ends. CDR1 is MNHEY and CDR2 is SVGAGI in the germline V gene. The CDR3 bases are TGTGCCAGCAGTTATCTCGACCCGAAGGGAGCTTTCTTT. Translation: CASSYLDPKGAFF.

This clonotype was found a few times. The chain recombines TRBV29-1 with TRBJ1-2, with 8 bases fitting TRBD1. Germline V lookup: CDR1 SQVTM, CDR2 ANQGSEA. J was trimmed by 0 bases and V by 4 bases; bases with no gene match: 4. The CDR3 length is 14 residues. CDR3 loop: CSVGAGGSNYGYTF. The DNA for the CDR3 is TGCAGCGTTGGTGCAGGGGGCTCTAACTATGGCTACACCTTC.

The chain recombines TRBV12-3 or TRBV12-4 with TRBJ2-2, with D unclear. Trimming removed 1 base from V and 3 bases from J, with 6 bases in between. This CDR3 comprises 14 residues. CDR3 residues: CASSLGQHTGELFF. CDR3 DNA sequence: TGTGCCAGCAGTTTAGGCCAACACACCGGGGAGCTGTTTTTT.

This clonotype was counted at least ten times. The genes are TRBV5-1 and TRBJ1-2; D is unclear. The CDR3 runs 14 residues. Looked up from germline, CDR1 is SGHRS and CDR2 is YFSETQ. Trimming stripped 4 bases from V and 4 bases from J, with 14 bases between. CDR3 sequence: CASSPGFGIYGYTF. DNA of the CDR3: TGCGCCAGCAGCCCGGGGTTCGGAATCTATGGCTACACCTTC.

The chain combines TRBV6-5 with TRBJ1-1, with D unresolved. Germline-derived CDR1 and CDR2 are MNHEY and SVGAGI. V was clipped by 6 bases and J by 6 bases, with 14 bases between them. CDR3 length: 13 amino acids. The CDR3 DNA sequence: TGTGCCAGCAGCCCCCTTGGATGGGCTGAAGCTTTCTTT. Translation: CASSPLGWAEAFF.

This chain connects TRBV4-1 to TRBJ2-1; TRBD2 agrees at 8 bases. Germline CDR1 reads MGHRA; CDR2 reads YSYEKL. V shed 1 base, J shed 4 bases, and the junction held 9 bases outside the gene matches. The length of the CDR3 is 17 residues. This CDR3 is CASSQVLTAGGYNEQFF. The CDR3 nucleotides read TGCGCCAGCAGCCAAGTTCTAACGGCGGGGGGTTACAATGAGCAGTTCTTC.

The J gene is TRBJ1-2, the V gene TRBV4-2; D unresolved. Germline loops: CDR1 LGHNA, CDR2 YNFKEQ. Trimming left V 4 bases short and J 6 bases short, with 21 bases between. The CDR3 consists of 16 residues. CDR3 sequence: CASSPSVQRHRHGYTF. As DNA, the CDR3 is TGTGCCAGCAGCCCCTCGGTCCAGAGGCACCGGCATGGCTACACCTTC.

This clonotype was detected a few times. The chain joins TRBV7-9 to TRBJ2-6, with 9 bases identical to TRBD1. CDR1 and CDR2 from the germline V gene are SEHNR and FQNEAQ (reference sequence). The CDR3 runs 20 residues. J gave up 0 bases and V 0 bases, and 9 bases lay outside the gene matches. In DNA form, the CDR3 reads TGTGCCAGCAGCTTAGCGCTTGGGGGACAGGGATCCTCTGGGGCCAACGTCCTGACTTTC. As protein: CASSLALGGQGSSGANVLTF.

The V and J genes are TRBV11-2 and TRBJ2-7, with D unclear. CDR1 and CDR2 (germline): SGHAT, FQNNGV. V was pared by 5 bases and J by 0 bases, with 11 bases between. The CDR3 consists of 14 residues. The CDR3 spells CASSIPWSSYEQYF. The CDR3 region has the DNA TGTGCCAGCAGCATCCCCTGGAGCTCCTACGAGCAGTACTTC.

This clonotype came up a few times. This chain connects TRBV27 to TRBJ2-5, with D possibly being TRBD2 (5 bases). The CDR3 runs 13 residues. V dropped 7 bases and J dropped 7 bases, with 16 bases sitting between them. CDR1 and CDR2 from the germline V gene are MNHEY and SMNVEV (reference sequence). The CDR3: CASTNSHRGTQYF. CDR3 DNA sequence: TGTGCCAGCACCAATAGCCACCGGGGGACCCAGTACTTC.

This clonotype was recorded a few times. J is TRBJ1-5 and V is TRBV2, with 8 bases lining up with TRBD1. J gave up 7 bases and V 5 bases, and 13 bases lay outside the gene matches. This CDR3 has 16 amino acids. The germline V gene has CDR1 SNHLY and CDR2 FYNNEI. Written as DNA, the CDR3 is TGTGCCAGCAGTACGGTCTCGGGACAGGCCCTCCAGCCCCAGCATTTT. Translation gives CASSTVSGQALQPQHF.

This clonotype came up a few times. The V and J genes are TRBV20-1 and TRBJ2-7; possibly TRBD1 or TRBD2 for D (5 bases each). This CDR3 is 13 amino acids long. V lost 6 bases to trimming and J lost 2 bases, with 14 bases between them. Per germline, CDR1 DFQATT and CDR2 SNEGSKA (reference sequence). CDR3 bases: TGCAGTGCAGCCGAAGGGACGACCTACGAGCAGTACTTC. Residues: CSAAEGTTYEQYF.

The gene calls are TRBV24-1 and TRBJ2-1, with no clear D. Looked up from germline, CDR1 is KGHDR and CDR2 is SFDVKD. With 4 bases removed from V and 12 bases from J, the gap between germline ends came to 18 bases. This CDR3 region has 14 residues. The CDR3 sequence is CATSDPSAGLGQFF. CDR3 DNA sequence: TGTGCCACCAGTGACCCGAGCGCCGGGCTCGGGCAGTTCTTC.

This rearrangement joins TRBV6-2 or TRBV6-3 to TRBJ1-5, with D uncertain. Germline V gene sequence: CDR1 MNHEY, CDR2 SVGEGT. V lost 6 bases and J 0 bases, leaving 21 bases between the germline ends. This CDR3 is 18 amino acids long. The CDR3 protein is CASSLPGGRKDSNQPQHF. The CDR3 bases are TGTGCCAGCAGCTTGCCCGGTGGCAGGAAAGATAGCAATCAGCCCCAGCATTTT.

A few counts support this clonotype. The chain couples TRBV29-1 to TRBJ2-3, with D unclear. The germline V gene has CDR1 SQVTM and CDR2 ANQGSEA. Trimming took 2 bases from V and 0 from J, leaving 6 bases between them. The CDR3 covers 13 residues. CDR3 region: CSVEKGSTDTQYF. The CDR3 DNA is TGCAGCGTTGAAAAGGGTAGCACAGATACGCAGTATTTT.